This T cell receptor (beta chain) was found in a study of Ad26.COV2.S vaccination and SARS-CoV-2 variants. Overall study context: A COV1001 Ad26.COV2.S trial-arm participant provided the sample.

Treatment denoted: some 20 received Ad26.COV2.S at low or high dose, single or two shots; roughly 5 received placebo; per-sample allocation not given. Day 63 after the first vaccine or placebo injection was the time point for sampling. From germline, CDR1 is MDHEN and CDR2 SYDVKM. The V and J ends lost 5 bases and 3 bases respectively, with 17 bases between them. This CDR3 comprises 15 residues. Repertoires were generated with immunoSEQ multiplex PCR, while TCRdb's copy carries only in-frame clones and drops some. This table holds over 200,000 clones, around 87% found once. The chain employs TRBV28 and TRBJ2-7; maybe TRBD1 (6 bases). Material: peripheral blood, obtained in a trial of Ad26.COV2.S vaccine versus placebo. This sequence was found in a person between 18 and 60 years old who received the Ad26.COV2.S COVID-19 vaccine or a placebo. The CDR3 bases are TGTGCCAGCAGTCCCCCGCCCCAGGGGCTCTACGAGCAGTACTTC. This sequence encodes CASSPPPQGLYEQYF. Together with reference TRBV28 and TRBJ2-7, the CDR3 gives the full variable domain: DVKVTQSSRYLVKRTGEKVFLECVQDMDHENMFWYRQDPGLGLRLIYFSYDVKMKEKGDIPEGYSVSREKKERFSLILESASTNQTSMYLCASSPPPQGLYEQYFGPGTRLTVT.